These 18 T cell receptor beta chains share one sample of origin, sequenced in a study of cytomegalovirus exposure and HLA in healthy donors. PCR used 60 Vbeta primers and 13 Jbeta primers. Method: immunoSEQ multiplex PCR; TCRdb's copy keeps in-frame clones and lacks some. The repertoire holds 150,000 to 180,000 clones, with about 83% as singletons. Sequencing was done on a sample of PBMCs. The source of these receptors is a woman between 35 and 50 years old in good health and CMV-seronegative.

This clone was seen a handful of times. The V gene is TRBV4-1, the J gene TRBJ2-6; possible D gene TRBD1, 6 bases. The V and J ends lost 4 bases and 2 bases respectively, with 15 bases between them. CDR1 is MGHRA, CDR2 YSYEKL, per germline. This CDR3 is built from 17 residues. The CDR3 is CASSPRTEGAGANVLTF. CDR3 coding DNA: TGCGCCAGCAGCCCCCGGACAGAAGGAGCTGGGGCCAACGTCCTGACTTTC.

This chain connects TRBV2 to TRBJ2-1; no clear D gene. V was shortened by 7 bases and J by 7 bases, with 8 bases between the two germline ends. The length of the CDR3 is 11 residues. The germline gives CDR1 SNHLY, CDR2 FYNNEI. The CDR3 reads CASTLTNEQFF. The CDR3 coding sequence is TGTGCCAGCACCTTAACAAATGAGCAGTTCTTC.

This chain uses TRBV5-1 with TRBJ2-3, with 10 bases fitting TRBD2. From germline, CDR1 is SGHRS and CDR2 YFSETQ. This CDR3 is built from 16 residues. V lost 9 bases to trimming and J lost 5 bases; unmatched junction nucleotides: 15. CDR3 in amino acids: CATTNSLAGELDTQYF. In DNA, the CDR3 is TGCGCCACCACGAATTCCCTAGCGGGAGAACTAGATACGCAGTATTTT.

Written as DNA, the CDR3 is TGTGCCAGCAGTGGGGCTAATCTAATGAGCTCTGGAAACACCATATATTTT. Protein sequence: CASSGANLMSSGNTIYF. This rearrangement joins TRBV2 to TRBJ1-3; no clear D gene. Trimming left V 4 bases short and J 0 bases short, with 16 bases between. Germline-derived CDR1 and CDR2 are SNHLY and FYNNEI. The CDR3 sequence is 17 residues long.

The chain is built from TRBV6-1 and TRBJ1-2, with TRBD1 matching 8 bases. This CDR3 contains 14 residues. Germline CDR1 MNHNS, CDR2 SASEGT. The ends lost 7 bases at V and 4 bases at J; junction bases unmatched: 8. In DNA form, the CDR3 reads TGTGCCAGCATTATTCAGGGGGCTTTCTATGGCTACACCTTC. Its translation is CASIIQGAFYGYTF.

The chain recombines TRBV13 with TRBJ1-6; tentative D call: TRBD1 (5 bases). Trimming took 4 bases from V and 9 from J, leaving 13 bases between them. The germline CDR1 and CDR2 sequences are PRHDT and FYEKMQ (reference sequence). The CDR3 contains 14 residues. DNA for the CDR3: TGTGCCAGCAGCTCCAGGGTTGGTGGTTCACCCCTCCACTTT. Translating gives CASSSRVGGSPLHF.

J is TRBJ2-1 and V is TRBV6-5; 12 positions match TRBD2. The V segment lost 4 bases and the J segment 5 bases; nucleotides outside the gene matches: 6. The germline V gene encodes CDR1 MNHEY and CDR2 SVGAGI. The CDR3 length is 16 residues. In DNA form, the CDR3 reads TGTGCCAGCAGTTCCGCGCGGACTAGCGGGAACAATGAGCAGTTCTTC. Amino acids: CASSSARTSGNNEQFF.

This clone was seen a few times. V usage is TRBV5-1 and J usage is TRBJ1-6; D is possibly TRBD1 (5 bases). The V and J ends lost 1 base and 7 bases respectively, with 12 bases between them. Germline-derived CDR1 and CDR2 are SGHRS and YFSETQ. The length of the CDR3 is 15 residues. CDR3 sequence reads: CASSLRGGDNSPLHF. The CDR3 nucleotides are TGCGCCAGCAGCTTGCGAGGAGGGGACAATTCACCCCTCCACTTT.

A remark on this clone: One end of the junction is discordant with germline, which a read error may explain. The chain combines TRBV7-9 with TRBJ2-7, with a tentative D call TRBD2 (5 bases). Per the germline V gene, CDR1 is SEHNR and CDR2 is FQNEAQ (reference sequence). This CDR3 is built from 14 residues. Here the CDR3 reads CSSSLVGSSLKQYF. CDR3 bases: TGTTCCAGCAGCTTAGTTGGGAGCTCCTTAAAGCAGTACTTC.

CDR3 nucleotides: TGTGCCAGCAGTTCGGGCAGGGGGAACGGTCAGCCCCAGCATTTT. Its translation: CASSSGRGNGQPQHF. This chain connects TRBV27 to TRBJ1-5; 7 positions agree with TRBD1. Germline V gives CDR1 MNHEY, CDR2 SMNVEV (reference sequence). The CDR3 covers 15 residues. V shed 4 bases, J shed 6 bases, and the junction held 9 bases outside the gene matches.

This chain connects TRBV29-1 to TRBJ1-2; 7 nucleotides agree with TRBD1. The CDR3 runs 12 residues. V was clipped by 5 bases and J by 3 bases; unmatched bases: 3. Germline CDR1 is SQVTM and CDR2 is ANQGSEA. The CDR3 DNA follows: TGCAGCGTTCCGGGACAGTACTATGGCTACACCTTC. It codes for CSVPGQYYGYTF.

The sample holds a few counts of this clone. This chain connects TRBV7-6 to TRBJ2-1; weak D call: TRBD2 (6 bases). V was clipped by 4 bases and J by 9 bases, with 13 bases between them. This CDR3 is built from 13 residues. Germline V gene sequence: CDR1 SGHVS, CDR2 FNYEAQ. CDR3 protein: CASSSRRDSEQFF. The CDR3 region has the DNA TGTGCCAGCAGCTCCCGCCGGGACTCTGAGCAGTTCTTC.

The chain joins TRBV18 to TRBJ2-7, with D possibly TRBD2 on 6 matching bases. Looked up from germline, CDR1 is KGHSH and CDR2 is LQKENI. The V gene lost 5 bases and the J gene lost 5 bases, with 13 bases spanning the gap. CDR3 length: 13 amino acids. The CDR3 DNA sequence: TGTGCCAGCTCAGGGCAGGGAGGCAACGAGCAGTACTTC. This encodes CASSGQGGNEQYF.

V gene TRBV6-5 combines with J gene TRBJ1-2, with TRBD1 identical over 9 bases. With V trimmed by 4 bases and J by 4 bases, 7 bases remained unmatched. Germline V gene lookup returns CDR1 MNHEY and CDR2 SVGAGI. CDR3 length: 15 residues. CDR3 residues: CASSSIQGAVYGYTF. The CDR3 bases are TGTGCCAGCAGTTCAATACAGGGGGCGGTCTATGGCTACACCTTC.

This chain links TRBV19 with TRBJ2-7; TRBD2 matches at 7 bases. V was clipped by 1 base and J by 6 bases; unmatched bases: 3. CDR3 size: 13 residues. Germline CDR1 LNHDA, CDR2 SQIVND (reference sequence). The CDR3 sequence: CASSIAPGGEQYF. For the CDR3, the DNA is TGTGCCAGTAGTATAGCCCCGGGGGGCGAGCAGTACTTC.

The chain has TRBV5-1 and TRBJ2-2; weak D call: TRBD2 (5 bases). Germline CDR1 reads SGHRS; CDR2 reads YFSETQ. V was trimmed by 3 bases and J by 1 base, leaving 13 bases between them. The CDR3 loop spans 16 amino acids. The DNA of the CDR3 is TGCGCCAGCAGCTCGGATGGAGGAGGGAACACCGGGGAGCTGTTTTTT. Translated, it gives CASSSDGGGNTGELFF.

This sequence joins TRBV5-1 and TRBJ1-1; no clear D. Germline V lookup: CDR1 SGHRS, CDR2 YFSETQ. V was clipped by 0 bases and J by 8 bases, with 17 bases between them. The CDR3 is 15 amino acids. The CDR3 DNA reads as TGCGCCAGCAGCTTGGCCGCAGGAGGAGGGTCGGAAGCTTTCTTT. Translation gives CASSLAAGGGSEAFF.

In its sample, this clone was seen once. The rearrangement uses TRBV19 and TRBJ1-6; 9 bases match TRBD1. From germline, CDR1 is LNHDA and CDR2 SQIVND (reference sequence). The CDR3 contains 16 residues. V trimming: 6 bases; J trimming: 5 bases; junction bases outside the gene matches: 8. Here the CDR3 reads CASSPLRDRDNSPLHF. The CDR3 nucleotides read TGTGCCAGTAGCCCCCTGCGGGACAGGGATAATTCACCCCTCCACTTT.